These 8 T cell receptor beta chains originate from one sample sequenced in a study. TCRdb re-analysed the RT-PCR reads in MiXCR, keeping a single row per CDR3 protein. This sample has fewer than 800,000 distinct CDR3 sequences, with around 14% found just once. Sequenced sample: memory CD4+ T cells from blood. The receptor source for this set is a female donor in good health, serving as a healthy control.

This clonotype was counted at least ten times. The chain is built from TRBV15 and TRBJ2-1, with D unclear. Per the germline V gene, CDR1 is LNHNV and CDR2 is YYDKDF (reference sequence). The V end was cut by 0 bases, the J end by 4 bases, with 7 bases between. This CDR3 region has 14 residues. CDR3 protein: CATSRDVTYNEQFF. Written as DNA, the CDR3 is TGTGCCACCAGCAGAGATGTTACGTACAATGAGCAGTTCTTC.

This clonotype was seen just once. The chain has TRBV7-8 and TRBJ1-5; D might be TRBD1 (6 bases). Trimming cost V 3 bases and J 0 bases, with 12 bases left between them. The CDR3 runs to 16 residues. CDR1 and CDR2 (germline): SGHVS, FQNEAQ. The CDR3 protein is CASSLGGPDSNQPQHF. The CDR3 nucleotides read TGTGCCAGCAGCTTGGGGGGGCCAGATAGCAATCAGCCCCAGCATTTT. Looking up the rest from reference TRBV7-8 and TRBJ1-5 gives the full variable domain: GAGVSQSPRYKVAKRGQDVALRCDPISGHVSLFWYQQALGQGPEFLTYFQNEAQLDKSGLPSDRFFAERPEGSVSTLKIQRTQQEDSAVYLCASSLGGPDSNQPQHFGDGTRLSIL.

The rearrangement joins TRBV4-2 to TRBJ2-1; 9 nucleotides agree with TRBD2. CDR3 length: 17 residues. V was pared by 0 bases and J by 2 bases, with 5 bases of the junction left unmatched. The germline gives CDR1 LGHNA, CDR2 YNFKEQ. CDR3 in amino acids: CASSQEGASGTYNEQFF. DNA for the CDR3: TGTGCCAGCAGCCAAGAGGGGGCTAGCGGGACCTACAATGAGCAGTTCTTC.

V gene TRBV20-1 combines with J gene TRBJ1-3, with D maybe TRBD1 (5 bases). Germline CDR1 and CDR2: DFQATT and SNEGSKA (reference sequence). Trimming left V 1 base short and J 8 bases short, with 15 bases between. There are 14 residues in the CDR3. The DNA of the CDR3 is TGCAGTGCTAGAGCCCCCAGGGAGGGAGACACCATATATTTT. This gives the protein CSARAPREGDTIYF.

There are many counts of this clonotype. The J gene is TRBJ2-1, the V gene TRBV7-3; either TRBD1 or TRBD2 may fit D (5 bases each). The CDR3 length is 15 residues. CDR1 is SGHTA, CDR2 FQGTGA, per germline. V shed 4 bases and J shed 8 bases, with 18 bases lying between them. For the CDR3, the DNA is TGTGCCAGCAGCTCCCTAGGGGTCGGGGCGGATGAGCAGTTCTTC. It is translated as CASSSLGVGADEQFF. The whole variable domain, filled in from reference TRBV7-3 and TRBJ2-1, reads GAGVSQTPSNKVTEKGKYVELRCDPISGHTALYWYRQSLGQGPEFLIYFQGTGAADDSGLPNDRFFAVRPEGSVSTLKIQRTERGDSAVYLCASSSLGVGADEQFFGPGTRLTVL.

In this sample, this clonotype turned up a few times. This CDR3 reads CASRSRDRVTDTQYF. CDR3 nucleotide sequence: TGTGCCAGCAGGAGCCGGGACAGGGTCACAGATACGCAGTATTTT. The rearrangement uses TRBV13 and TRBJ2-3, with TRBD1 matching over 9 bases. The length of the CDR3 is 15 residues. With 6 bases clipped from V and 2 bases from J, the junction kept 6 bases outside the gene matches. CDR1 is PRHDT and CDR2 is FYEKMQ in the germline V gene (reference sequence).

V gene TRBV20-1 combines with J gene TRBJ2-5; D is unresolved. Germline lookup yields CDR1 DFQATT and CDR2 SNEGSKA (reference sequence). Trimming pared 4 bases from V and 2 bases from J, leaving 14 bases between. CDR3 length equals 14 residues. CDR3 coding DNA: TGCAGTGCTAATGACCCGGGCTATCAAGAGACCCAGTACTTC. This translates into CSANDPGYQETQYF.

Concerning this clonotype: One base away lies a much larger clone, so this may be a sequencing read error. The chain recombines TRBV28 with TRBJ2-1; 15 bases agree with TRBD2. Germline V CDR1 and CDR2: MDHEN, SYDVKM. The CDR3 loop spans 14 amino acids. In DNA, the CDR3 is TGTCCCAGCAGCCGGACTAGCGGGAGGGCTGAGCAGTTCTTC. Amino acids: CPSSRTSGRAEQFF.